A selection of T cell receptor beta chains follows, all from one sample in a study of T-cell reconstitution after alpha-beta-depleted transplantation in children. Using its own MiXCR run on the PCR reads, TCRdb lists one record per CDR3 protein. The sample includes 600,000 to 700,000 distinct CDR3 sequences, 16% seen only once; the top ten take 1.1%. Here the sequenced sample was PBMCs from the stem cell graft donor, taken from the stem cell graft. All receptors come from a human donor who donated a stem cell graft to a child with acute myeloid leukemia. The CDR3 runs from the conserved cysteine through the conserved F or W. The D gene is left open where the match is weak. Not every row has a clone size; where given, it reads once, few, many or a size class.

abundance,j_gene,v_gene,d_gene,CDR3aa,CDR3nt
many,TRBJ1-1,TRBV12-3/TRBV12-4,TRBD1,CASSQRQGARYTEAFF,TGTGCCAGCAGTCAAAGACAGGGGGCCCGGTACACTGAAGCTTTCTTT
-,TRBJ2-2,TRBV6-1,TRBD1,CASSAPRDSYTGELFF,TGTGCCAGCAGCGCCCCCCGGGACAGCTACACCGGGGAGCTGTTTTTT
many,TRBJ1-1,TRBV5-6,-,CASSYSLGDTEAFF,TGTGCCAGCAGCTACAGTCTGGGGGACACTGAAGCTTTCTTT
many,TRBJ1-3,TRBV20-1,TRBD1,CSATKGQSGNTIYF,TGCAGTGCTACGAAGGGACAGTCTGGAAACACCATATATTTT
many,TRBJ2-3,TRBV7-2,-,CASSPYSSNF,TGTGCCAGCAGCCCCTACTCGAGTAATTTT
-,TRBJ1-5,TRBV6-1,-,CASRSDGPQKPQHF,TGTGCCAGCAGATCGGACGGGCCCCAGAAGCCCCAGCATTTT
many,TRBJ2-1,TRBV29-1,-,CSVRRDEYNEQFF,TGCAGCGTACGCCGGGACGAATACAATGAGCAGTTCTTC
few,TRBJ2-3,TRBV7-8,-,CASSPARSIPDTQYF,TGTGCCAGCAGCCCCGCCCGCAGCATTCCAGATACGCAGTATTTT
many,TRBJ2-3,TRBV4-2,-,CASSQDVGDGTDTQYF,TGCGCCAGCAGCCAGGACGTGGGGGATGGCACAGATACGCAGTATTTT
-,TRBJ2-3,TRBV5-1,TRBD1,CASSPGTGAITDTQYF,TGCGCCAGCAGCCCCGGGACAGGGGCGATCACAGATACGCAGTATTTT
many,TRBJ1-2,TRBV12-3/TRBV12-4,-,CASTQQGYYGYTF,TGTGCCAGCACCCAACAGGGTTACTATGGCTACACCTTC
-,TRBJ2-7,TRBV20-1,-,CSASDVGGTEDEQYF,TGCAGTGCTAGCGACGTGGGGGGGACAGAAGACGAGCAGTACTTC
few,TRBJ2-2,TRBV20-1,-,CSASENTGELFF,TGCAGTGCTAGTGAGAACACCGGGGAGCTGTTTTTT
-,TRBJ2-7,TRBV6-2/TRBV6-3,-,CASSWGHTYEQYF,TGTGCCAGCAGTTGGGGCCACACCTACGAGCAGTACTTC
many,TRBJ1-2,TRBV20-1,-,CSAPRGWQDGGQGYTF,TGCAGTGCTCCCAGGGGATGGCAGGATGGTGGACAAGGCTACACCTTC
many,TRBJ2-1,TRBV5-6,-,CASSLAQYNEQFF,TGTGCCAGCAGCTTGGCACAGTACAATGAGCAGTTCTTC
few,TRBJ2-2,TRBV6-6,-,CASLLRAGGELFF,TGTGCCAGCCTCTTAAGGGCGGGCGGGGAGCTGTTTTTT
few,TRBJ1-3,TRBV5-6,-,CASNSQDGIRFSGNTIYF,TGTGCCAGCAACTCTCAGGACGGAATTCGTTTCTCTGGAAACACCATATATTTT
many,TRBJ2-5,TRBV29-1,-,CSVGGGKETQYF,TGCAGCGTTGGAGGGGGGAAAGAGACCCAGTACTTC
few,TRBJ2-7,TRBV7-2,TRBD1,CASSPGQGWAYEQYF,TGTGCCAGCAGCCCTGGACAGGGGTGGGCCTACGAGCAGTACTTC
many,TRBJ2-3,TRBV10-3,-,CAISGGVRDGDTQYF,TGTGCCATCAGTGGGGGGGTGAGGGACGGCGATACGCAGTATTTT
many,TRBJ1-2,TRBV20-1,-,CSAIAGDTHYGYTF,TGCAGTGCTATCGCCGGGGACACACACTATGGCTACACCTTC
-,TRBJ1-1,TRBV12-3/TRBV12-4,-,CASSLAGYRRAVAEAFF,TGTGCCAGCAGTTTAGCGGGGTACAGGCGGGCCGTGGCTGAAGCTTTCTTT
few,TRBJ2-3,TRBV7-2,-,CASGGGSTDTQYF,TGTGCCAGTGGTGGGGGGAGCACAGATACGCAGTATTTT
few,TRBJ2-5,TRBV27,TRBD2,CASSLTSGHQETQYF,TGTGCCAGCTCCTTGACTAGCGGGCACCAAGAGACCCAGTACTTC
-,TRBJ1-5,TRBV2,TRBD1,CASSFRDSSNQPQHF,TGTGCCAGCAGCTTCCGGGACAGTAGCAATCAGCCCCAGCATTTT
-,TRBJ2-5,TRBV15,TRBD2,CATSRTSGYQETQYF,TGTGCCACCAGCAGGACTAGCGGGTACCAAGAGACCCAGTACTTC
-,TRBJ1-5,TRBV11-2,-,CASSLEGWETLYRNQPQHF,TGTGCCAGCAGCTTAGAGGGCTGGGAAACCCTTTATCGCAATCAGCCCCAGCATTTT
-,TRBJ1-5,TRBV20-1,-,CSARGRRSGGPQHF,TGCAGTGCTAGAGGGAGGAGGTCGGGCGGGCCCCAGCATTTT
-,TRBJ2-2,TRBV5-1,-,CASASPAGELFF,TGCGCCAGCGCCAGTCCCGCCGGGGAGCTGTTTTTT
many,TRBJ1-1,TRBV5-6,-,CASSSRTSITEAFF,TGTGCCAGCAGCTCGCGGACGAGTATCACTGAAGCTTTCTTT
many,TRBJ2-3,TRBV7-2,TRBD1,CASSPGTATDTQYF,TGTGCCAGCAGCCCCGGGACAGCCACAGATACGCAGTATTTT
few,TRBJ2-1,TRBV14,TRBD1,CASSQRDRGLDTYNEQFF,TGTGCCAGCAGCCAACGGGACAGGGGATTAGACACATACAATGAGCAGTTCTTC